This T cell receptor (beta chain) was obtained from a study of Ad26.COV2.S vaccination and SARS-CoV-2 variants (dated by TCRdb to the early 2020s). Context from the whole study: Donors in the vaccine arm were drawn from COV1001, a multicentre, randomized, double-blind, placebo-controlled phase I-IIa trial testing Ad26.COV2.S in healthy adults. Ad26.COV2.S was administered intramuscularly at 5 x 10^10 or 1 x 10^11 viral particles, either as a single shot or as two shots given 56 days apart. Sequencing of the TCRbeta repertoire served to evaluate the specificity and breadth of SARS-CoV-2-reactive T cell receptors following Ad26.COV2.S vaccination. A total of approximately 32 samples were included in the TCR-sequenced set, comprising some 20 Ad26.COV2.S vaccine recipients, 5 placebo recipients and 8 SARS-CoV-2 convalescent individuals. Participants in the trial were split at random into five groups of five each, receiving low-dose or high-dose Ad26.COV2.S once or twice, or else placebo on both occasions. Blinding of investigators to trial group allocation was maintained during experiments and outcome assessment. General findings and caveats noted by the study authors: After vaccination, substantial breadth of spike-specific CD8+ and CD4+ T cell responses was reported. Comparing responses between vaccine doses or regimens was not something the study was powered to do. Vaccine and placebo recipients had similar non-spike TCR breadth, a finding consistent with the vaccine containing only spike. Higher spike-specific TCR breadth was observed in Ad26.COV2.S recipients than in placebo recipients (P = 0.0014). The authors noted that the TCR breadth and depth analyses may have underestimated total T cell responses.

TCRbeta CDR3 regions were sequenced with the immunoSEQ Assay. After extraction, genomic DNA underwent amplification by bias-controlled multiplex PCR, followed by high-throughput sequencing. The study's own analysis went as follows. To quantify the absolute abundance of every unique TCRbeta CDR3 region, sequences were collapsed and filtered. T cell fraction was estimated by normalizing TCRbeta template counts to usable DNA, with usable DNA measured through amplification of reference genes found in all nucleated cells. Repertoire TCRs were annotated as SARS-CoV-2-specific by exact matching of V gene, CDR3 amino acid sequence and J gene to a known reactive TCR set. The reference SARS-CoV-2 TCR set was derived from MIRA and filtered for enrichment in COVID-19-positive ImmuneCODE repertoires, a step that removed public or cross-reactive TCRs. Based on the MIRA antigens, annotated TCRs were further analysed at the level of specific ORF or position within ORF. Breadth was defined as the number of annotated unique rearrangements divided by the total number of unique productive rearrangements, and depth was defined as the summed frequency of the annotated unique rearrangements. TCR breadth was compared between groups using two-sided Wilcoxon rank-sum tests. TCRdb retrieved this table from immuneACCESS and kept in-frame rearrangements only. Not all clones are present; in checked studies, unresolved V genes account for under half, and no reason is known for the remainder. V, J and clone size reflect that table, while D and trimming were determined from the DNA. A total of over 400,000 clones appear in this sample, about 90% of them only once. The ten largest clones add up to less than 5.5% of the sample.

The germline V gene specifies SQVTM as CDR1 and ANQGSEA as CDR2. Reading from cysteine to phenylalanine, the CDR3 counts 13 amino acids. The entry retains the CDR3 DNA only, 39 bases that are in frame from base 1. Trimming takes 4 bases from V and 12 bases from J, and the germline ends sit 19 bases apart. The sample's treatment or condition, from its label and the paper: 15 to 20 received Ad26.COV2.S at low or high dose, single or two shots; roughly five received placebo; per-sample allocation not given. Repertoires of vaccine and placebo recipients were sequenced from samples collected on day 63 after the first injection. In Cohort 1b, around 23 adults aged 18-55 years were enrolled at a single site in Boston, USA, between 29 July and 7 August 2020. Ad26.COV2.S was a replication-incompetent adenovirus type 26 vector that expressed a prefusion-stabilized SARS-CoV-2 spike protein derived from the original Wuhan strain.

Turning to this clone: The antigen it binds to is not known. Per-base quality was not reported, and no clone a single base away is much larger than it.

Source: peripheral blood, taken in a trial of Ad26.COV2.S vaccine versus placebo. The TCR originated in a person between 18 and 65 years old who received the Ad26.COV2.S COVID-19 vaccine or a placebo. The sequence links TRBV29-1 to TRBJ2-1; a tentative D call is TRBD1 (6 bases match). The nucleotides read TGCAGCGTTGGGGCAGGGGCCCAAGATCCGCAGTTCTTC. It translates to CSVGAGAQDPQFF.